This TCR beta chain was recovered during a study of cytomegalovirus exposure and HLA in healthy donors. Study-level background: Inside one of the first data releases sat around 85 million unique TCRs taken from HLA-typed donors. Study outcomes and limitations: Using a false discovery rate of 0.05, a later analysis showed that 16,951 TCR beta sequences were associated with HLA alleles. Near-uniform donor sequencing depth was presumed by presence/absence analyses. Many donors carried some public TCRs, although rarity characterized most TCR sequences.

The PCR contained 60 Vbeta and 13 Jbeta primers. Sequencing used immunoSEQ multiplex PCR; TCRdb keeps in-frame clones, though not all of them. In the table there are about 100,000 clones, approximately 81% of which are singletons. On this clone: What it binds is not known.

The CDR3 has 14 residues. Germline CDR1 and CDR2: MGHRA and YSYEKL. V was shortened by 1 base and J by 4 bases, with 10 bases between the two germline ends. Sample: PBMCs. The chain couples TRBV4-1 to TRBJ1-1, with D unclear. The receptor comes from a male donor in good health and CMV-seropositive. The CDR3: CASSQVGRGTEAFF. CDR3 DNA: TGCGCCAGCAGCCAAGTCGGCCGGGGCACTGAAGCTTTCTTT.